These T cell receptor beta chains were read from a single sample in a study of blood T cells in healthy people across ages. Using its own MiXCR run on the 5' RACE reads, TCRdb lists one record per CDR3 protein. The sample lists about 540,000 distinct CDR3 sequences; less than 25% were seen once. These data were likewise used in another study, on T cells of mothers and their children.

Sequencing input: blood. The origin of the receptors is a boy younger than 18 in good health. The CDR3 runs from the conserved cysteine through the conserved F or W. A D gene is named only where the DNA matches it firmly. The size of a clone is reported for some rows only, either as once, few or many, or as a class for expanded clones.

>14|.|TRBV12-3/TRBV12-4|TRBJ1-2|.
TGTGCCAGCAGTTTAGCTGGGGGCAACTATGGCTACACCTTC
CASSLAGGNYGYTF
>12|.|TRBV7-9|TRBJ2-1|many
TGTGCCAGCAGCCCAACGGGTAATGAGCAGTTCTTC
CASSPTGNEQFF
>15|.|TRBV12-3/TRBV12-4|TRBJ2-1|.
TGTGCCAGCAGTTTAGACGAGAGTCACTACAATGAGCAGTTCTTC
CASSLDESHYNEQFF
>15|TRBD2|TRBV7-2|TRBJ2-1|.
TGTGCCAGCAGCAACCGGGGGGGCTCTACCCACGAGCGGTACTTC
CASSNRGGSTHERYF
>16|TRBD2|TRBV5-1|TRBJ2-2|.
TGCGCCAGCAGCTCCTCTAGCGGGGTTAACACCGGGGAGCTGTTTTTT
CASSSSSGVNTGELFF
>16|TRBD1|TRBV20-1|TRBJ2-1|.
TGCAGTGCTAGGGGGGCGCGGACAGGGACCCACAATGAGCAGTTCTTC
CSARGARTGTHNEQFF
>16|TRBD1|TRBV4-1|TRBJ1-4|few
TGCGCCAGCAGCCAGCGATCGACAGGGGGGAATGAAAAACTGTTTTTT
CASSQRSTGGNEKLFF
>14|.|TRBV9|TRBJ2-3|few
TGCGCCAGCAGCGTAGACGGGAGCACAGATACGCAGTATTTT
CASSVDGSTDTQYF
>15|.|TRBV3-1|TRBJ1-4|.
TGTGCCAGCAGCCCGACGGGCCCTAAAGTGGGAAAACTGTTTTTT
CASSPTGPKVGKLFF
>16|.|TRBV13|TRBJ2-6|.
TGTGCCAGCATTGAAAGGGGAGGTACGGGGGCCAACGTCCTGACTTTC
CASIERGGTGANVLTF
>17|.|TRBV25-1|TRBJ2-2|few
TGTGCCAGCAGTGAAATCCTTGGGGCAGGGGTCCACGGGGAGCTGTTTTTT
CASSEILGAGVHGELFF
>16|.|TRBV6-5|TRBJ2-5|few
TGTGCCAGCAGTTACTCGATAAGCGGTTTCCAAGAGACCCAGTACTTC
CASSYSISGFQETQYF
>14|.|TRBV11-2|TRBJ2-7|.
TGTGCCAGCAGCTTTATCCCAGGGCTTTACGAGCAGTACTTC
CASSFIPGLYEQYF
>14|.|TRBV7-2|TRBJ2-7|.
TGTGCCAGCAGCTTAGGGGCTTCTAACTACGAGCAGTACTTC
CASSLGASNYEQYF
>16|TRBD2|TRBV7-9|TRBJ2-1|.
TGTGCCAGCAGCCGGAAAGCGGGGAGCTCCTACAATGAGCAGTTCTTC
CASSRKAGSSYNEQFF
>15|.|TRBV20-1|TRBJ2-3|few
TGCAGTGCTAGAGCAACAGGGAAAGGCACAGATACGCAGTATTTT
CSARATGKGTDTQYF
>13|.|TRBV12-3/TRBV12-4|TRBJ1-5|few
TGTGCCAGCAGTTCGGTAGGGGATCAGCCCCAGCATTTT
CASSSVGDQPQHF
>14|.|TRBV30|TRBJ1-1|.
TGTGCCTGGAGTAAAGAGAGGGGGGGCGCCGCGGCTTTCTTT
CAWSKERGGAAAFF
>16|TRBD2|TRBV7-2|TRBJ2-1|few
TGTGCCAGCAGCTTAGAAGGGACTAGGGGGAACAATGAGCAGTTCTTC
CASSLEGTRGNNEQFF
>16|TRBD1|TRBV11-2|TRBJ2-5|.
TGTGCCAGCAGCTCACGACAGGGGGTCTGGCAAGAGACCCAGTACTTC
CASSSRQGVWQETQYF
>17|.|TRBV4-3|TRBJ2-3|many
TGCGCCAGCAGCCGATATGCGGGGGCGCTGAGGACAGATACGCAGTATTTT
CASSRYAGALRTDTQYF
>15|.|TRBV7-6|TRBJ2-5|.
TGTGCCAGCAGCCCCGGAGGGGGGGATTTGGGTGAGCAGTACTTC
CASSPGGGDLGEQYF
>13|.|TRBV6-5|TRBJ2-7|.
TGTGCCAGCAGTTACTCCCTTAGCAACGAGCAGTACTTC
CASSYSLSNEQYF
>17|TRBD2|TRBV6-2/TRBV6-3|TRBJ2-7|.
TGTGCCAGCAGTTACCCGAGGACTAGCGGGAGTCCCTACGAGCAGTACTTC
CASSYPRTSGSPYEQYF
>14|.|TRBV27|TRBJ2-1|.
TGTGCCAGCAGTGAGGACCGCGCTCTCGATGAGCAGTTCTTC
CASSEDRALDEQFF
>16|.|TRBV2|TRBJ1-4|few
TGTGCCAGCCACCTTTCGAGGGGATGGGCTAATGAAAAACTGTTTTTT
CASHLSRGWANEKLFF
>14|.|TRBV6-1|TRBJ2-1|.
TGTGCCAGCAGTGAATTGGGCAGGGATCCTGAGCAGTTCTTC
CASSELGRDPEQFF
>12|.|TRBV7-2|TRBJ2-7|many
TGTGCCAGCAGCCGGGATACCTACGAGCAGTACTTC
CASSRDTYEQYF